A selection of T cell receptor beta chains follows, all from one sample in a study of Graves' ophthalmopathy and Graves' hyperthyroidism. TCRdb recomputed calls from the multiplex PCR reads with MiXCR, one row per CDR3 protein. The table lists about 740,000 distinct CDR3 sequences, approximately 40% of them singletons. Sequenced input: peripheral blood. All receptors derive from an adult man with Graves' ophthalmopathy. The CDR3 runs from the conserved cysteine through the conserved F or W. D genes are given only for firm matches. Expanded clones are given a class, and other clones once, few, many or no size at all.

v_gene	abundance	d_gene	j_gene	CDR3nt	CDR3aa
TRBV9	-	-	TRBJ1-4	TGTGCCAGCAGCCCCCGGGGAGGGGGTGAGGAAAAACTGTTTTTT	CASSPRGGGEEKLFF
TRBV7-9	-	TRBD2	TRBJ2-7	TGTGCCAGCAGCTCTGGACTAGCGGGAGGCACCTACGAGCAGTACTTC	CASSSGLAGGTYEQYF
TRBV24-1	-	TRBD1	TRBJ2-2	TGTGCCACCAGTGATACGGGACAGGGGAAGACCGGGGAGCTGTTTTTT	CATSDTGQGKTGELFF
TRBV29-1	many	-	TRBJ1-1	TGCAGCGTTATTCGACTCGCGAACACTGAAGCTTTCTTT	CSVIRLANTEAFF
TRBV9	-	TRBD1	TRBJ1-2	TGTGCCAGCAGCGTAGATGCCGGGACAGGGGGCTATGGCTACACCTTC	CASSVDAGTGGYGYTF
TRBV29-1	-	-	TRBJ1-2	TGCAGCGTTGAAGATCTTGGGGGGGATGGCTACACCTTC	CSVEDLGGDGYTF
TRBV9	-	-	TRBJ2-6	TGTGCCAGCAGTCAAGAGACTGGGGCCAACGTCCTGACTTTC	CASSQETGANVLTF
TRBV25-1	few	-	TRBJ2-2	TGTGCCAGCAGTTACTATGGAACCGGGGAGCTGTTTTTT	CASSYYGTGELFF
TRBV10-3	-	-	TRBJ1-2	TGTGCCAGCAGGCCCAACCTCTTCACCTATGGCTACACCTTC	CASRPNLFTYGYTF
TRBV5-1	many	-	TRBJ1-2	TGCGCCAGCAGTCTTCCAACGAGAAGCTATGGCTACACCTTC	CASSLPTRSYGYTF
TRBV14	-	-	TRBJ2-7	TGTGCCAGCAGCCAAACACACACACCGTGGGAGCAGTACTTC	CASSQTHTPWEQYF
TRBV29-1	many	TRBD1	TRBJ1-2	TGCAGCGTTCTAAGACAGGGGGCATTTGGCTACACCTTC	CSVLRQGAFGYTF
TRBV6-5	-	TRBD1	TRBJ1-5	TGTGCCAGCAGCACCCTGAGGGACAGTGGGCAGCCCCAGCATTTT	CASSTLRDSGQPQHF
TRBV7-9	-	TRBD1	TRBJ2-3	TGTGCCAGCAGCGTAACAGGGGGAGATACGCAGTATTTT	CASSVTGGDTQYF
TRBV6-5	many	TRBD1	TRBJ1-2	TGTGCCAGCAGAAGAACAGGGGAGCATGGCTACACCTTC	CASRRTGEHGYTF
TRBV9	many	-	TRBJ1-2	TGTGCCAGCAGCGCCAACCGGGTAAGGGACGGCTACACCTTC	CASSANRVRDGYTF
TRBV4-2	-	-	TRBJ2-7	TGTGCCAGCAGCCAAGACCAGGGGACTGTCTACGAGCAGTACTTC	CASSQDQGTVYEQYF
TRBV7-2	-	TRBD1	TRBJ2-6	TGTGCCAGCAGGAAGGACAGGGTTCCCTCTGGGGCCAACGTCCTGACTTTC	CASRKDRVPSGANVLTF
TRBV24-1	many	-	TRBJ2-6	TGTGCCACCAGTGATGGTGGGCTTCACTCTGGGGCCAACGTCCTGACTTTC	CATSDGGLHSGANVLTF
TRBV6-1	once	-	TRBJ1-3	TGTGCCAGCAGGGGAGGTACTGGAAACACCATATATTTT	CASRGGTGNTIYF
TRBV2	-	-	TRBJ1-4	TGTGCCAGCCTCACGAGGGGGGGCGAAAAACTGTTTTTT	CASLTRGGEKLFF
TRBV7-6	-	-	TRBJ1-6	TGTGCCAGCAGCTTAGAGGATTGGGGATATAATTCACCCCTCCACTTT	CASSLEDWGYNSPLHF
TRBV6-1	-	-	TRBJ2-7	TGTGCCAGCAGTCGGCAGGGGATTCTATCTGGAGAGCAGTACTTC	CASSRQGILSGEQYF
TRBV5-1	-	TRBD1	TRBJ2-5	TGCGCCAGCAGCAAGGGGACAGTAGAAGAGACCCAGTACTTC	CASSKGTVEETQYF
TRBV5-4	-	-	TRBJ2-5	TGTGCCAGCAGCCCTGTTGAACAGGGATTGGGGGAGACCCAGTACTTC	CASSPVEQGLGETQYF
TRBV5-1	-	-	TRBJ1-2	TGCGCCAGCAGCTTGCCGCAGGGAGCTAACTATGGCTACACCTTC	CASSLPQGANYGYTF
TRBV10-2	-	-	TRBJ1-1	TGCGCCAGCAGTGACGGGGGGGAAGCTTTCTTT	CASSDGGEAFF
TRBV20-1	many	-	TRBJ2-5	TGCAGTGCTAGACGCGACAGACAGACCCAGTACTTC	CSARRDRQTQYF
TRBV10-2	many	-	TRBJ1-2	TGCGCCAGCACCTCACAGGGAAATGGCTACACCTTC	CASTSQGNGYTF
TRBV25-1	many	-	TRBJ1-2	TGTGCCAGCAGTGATCTAGGGTCGGGTGGCTACACCTTC	CASSDLGSGGYTF
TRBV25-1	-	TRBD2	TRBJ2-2	TGTGCCAGCAGCGAGAGCGGGGGGGCAAGCACCGGGGAGCTGTTTTTT	CASSESGGASTGELFF
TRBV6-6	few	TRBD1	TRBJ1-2	TGTGCCAGCAGACGAACCGGGACAGATGGCTACACCTTC	CASRRTGTDGYTF
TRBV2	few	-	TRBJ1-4	TGTGCCAGCAGTGAATATGTTGGGAAAGCGACTAATGAAAAACTGTTTTTT	CASSEYVGKATNEKLFF
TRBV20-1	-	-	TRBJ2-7	TGCAGTGCTAGAGGTTGGGGCCTCTACGAGCAGTACTTC	CSARGWGLYEQYF
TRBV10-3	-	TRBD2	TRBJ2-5	TGTGCCAGCAGTGGGGAAGGACTAGCGGAGACCCAGTACTTC	CASSGEGLAETQYF
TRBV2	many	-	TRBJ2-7	TGTGCCAGCAGTGTCCTAGCCGGAGGGTCCGAGCAGTACTTC	CASSVLAGGSEQYF
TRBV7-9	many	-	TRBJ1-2	TGTGCCAGCAGCTTAGAGTGGGGGGTGGTTGGCTACACCTTC	CASSLEWGVVGYTF
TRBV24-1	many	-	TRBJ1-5	TGTGCCAGCAGTTACTCCGGGGGCGGACAGCCCCAGCATTTT	CASSYSGGGQPQHF
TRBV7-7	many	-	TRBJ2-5	TGTGCTAGCAGCTCCCTGAACCAAGAGACCCAGTACTTC	CASSSLNQETQYF
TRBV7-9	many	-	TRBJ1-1	TGTGCCAGCAGCCCCGGGTACACTGAAGCTTTCTTT	CASSPGYTEAFF
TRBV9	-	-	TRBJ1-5	TGTGCCAGCAGCGTAGGGGCGGGGGGGATCCATCAGCCCCAGCATTTT	CASSVGAGGIHQPQHF
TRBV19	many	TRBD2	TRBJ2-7	TGTGCCAGTAGTGGCGGACTAGGCTCCTACGAGCAGTACTTC	CASSGGLGSYEQYF
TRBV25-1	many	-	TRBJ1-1	TGTGCCAGCAGTCCAGCCCAGGGGCTGAACACTGAAGCTTTCTTT	CASSPAQGLNTEAFF
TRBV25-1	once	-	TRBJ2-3	TGTGCCAGCAGTTCAGGGACGGACCTCTACGATACGCAGTATTTT	CASSSGTDLYDTQYF
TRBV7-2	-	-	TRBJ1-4	TGTGCCAGCAGCCGGCCTCCGGGGCCGATTTATGAAAAACTGTTTTTT	CASSRPPGPIYEKLFF
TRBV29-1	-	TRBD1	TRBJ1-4	TGCAGCGTCAGGACAGGGGGCGCCCCTAATGAAAAACTGTTTTTT	CSVRTGGAPNEKLFF
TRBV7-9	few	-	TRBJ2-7	TGTGCCAGCAGCTCCAACACCGGCTACGAGCAGTACTTC	CASSSNTGYEQYF
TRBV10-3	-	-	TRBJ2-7	TGTGCCAGCAGCTCCGGTAGGGACGAGCAGTACTTC	CASSSGRDEQYF
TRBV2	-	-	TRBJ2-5	TGTGCCAGTACTATTTCCCGGGACGTATGGACCCAGTACTTC	CASTISRDVWTQYF
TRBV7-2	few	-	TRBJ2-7	TGTGCCAGCAGCCGGTCCAGGGCAACCTACGAGCAGTACTTC	CASSRSRATYEQYF